The sample holds many counts of the clone carrying this TCR beta chain. Amplified regions were TCR beta CDR3 sequences from RNA transcripts. The HTBI primer set was used in a first-round RT-PCR of the TCR CDR3. TCRdb analysed the multiplex PCR reads with MiXCR anew, one entry per CDR3 protein. Of approximately 640,000 distinct CDR3 sequences in the sample, roughly 17% were seen once. Pregnant or lactating patients were excluded, as were those with uncontrolled infection or other autoimmune disease. Clinical symptoms, serum thyroxine and TRAb, thyroid ultrasound and orbital computed tomography together formed the diagnostic basis. Isolation of PBMCs was performed on around 9.8 ml fresh peripheral blood. This entry comes from a study of T cells in Graves' hyperthyroidism and ophthalmopathy. Study in general: Staff took peripheral blood when the initial diagnosis was made, before any treatment began.

This CDR3 has 13 amino acids. In germline, CDR1 is MDHEN, CDR2 SYDVKM. V shed 5 bases, J shed 3 bases, and the junction held 3 bases outside the gene matches. The TCR originated in a man aged 45-60 years with Graves' hyperthyroidism. V and J are TRBV28 and TRBJ1-1, with 7 bases identical to TRBD1. Sequenced sample: blood. DNA of the CDR3: TGTGCCAGCAGTAGAACAGGGGACACTGAAGCTTTCTTT. This encodes CASSRTGDTEAFF.